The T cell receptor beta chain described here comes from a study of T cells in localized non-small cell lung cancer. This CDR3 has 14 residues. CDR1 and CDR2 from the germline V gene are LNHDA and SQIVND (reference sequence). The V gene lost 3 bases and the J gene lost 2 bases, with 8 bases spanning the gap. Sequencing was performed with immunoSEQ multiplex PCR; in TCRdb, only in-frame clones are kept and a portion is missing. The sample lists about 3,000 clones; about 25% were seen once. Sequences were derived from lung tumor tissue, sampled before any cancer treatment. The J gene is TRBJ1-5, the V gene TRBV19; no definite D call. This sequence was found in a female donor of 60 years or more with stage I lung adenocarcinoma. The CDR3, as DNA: TGTGCCAGTAGTATCCAATCGGGCAATCAGCCCCAGCATTTT. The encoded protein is CASSIQSGNQPQHF.